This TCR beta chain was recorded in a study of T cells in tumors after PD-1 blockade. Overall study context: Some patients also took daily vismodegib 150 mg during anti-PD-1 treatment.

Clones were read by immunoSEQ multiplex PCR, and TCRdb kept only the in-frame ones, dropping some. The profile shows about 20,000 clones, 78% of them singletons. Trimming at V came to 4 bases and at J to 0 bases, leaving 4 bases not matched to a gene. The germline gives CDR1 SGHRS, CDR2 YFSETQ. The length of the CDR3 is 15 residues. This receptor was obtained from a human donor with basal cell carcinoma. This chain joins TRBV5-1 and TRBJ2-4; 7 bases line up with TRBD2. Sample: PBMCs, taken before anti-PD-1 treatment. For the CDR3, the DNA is TGCGCCAGCAGCCCCGGGGGGATAGCCAAAAACATTCAGTACTTC. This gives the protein CASSPGGIAKNIQYF.